The 13 T cell receptor beta chains listed next were all sequenced from one sample in a study of cytomegalovirus exposure and HLA in healthy donors. Both 60 Vbeta primers and 13 Jbeta primers went into the PCR. The assay was immunoSEQ multiplex PCR, and TCRdb's table has in-frame clones only and misses some. Here the sample spans roughly 150,000 clones, under 70% being singletons. Sequences were obtained from PBMCs. These receptors all stem from a woman aged 30 to 39 in good health and CMV-seropositive.

The J gene is TRBJ1-5, the V gene TRBV19; D gene ambiguous. The germline V gene encodes CDR1 LNHDA and CDR2 SQIVND (reference sequence). This CDR3 has 14 residues. V lost 1 base and J lost 6, with 10 bases in between. CDR3 coding DNA: TGTGCCAGTAGTATAGTGGAGGGAGGTCAGCCCCAGCATTTT. It is translated as CASSIVEGGQPQHF. The complete variable domain, with remaining parts taken from reference TRBV19 and TRBJ1-5, reads DGGITQSPKYLFRKEGQNVTLSCEQNLNHDAMYWYRQDPGQGLRLIYYSQIVNDFQKGDIAEGYSVSREKKESFPLTVTSAQKNPTAFYLCASSIVEGGQPQHFGDGTRLSIL.

The rearrangement links TRBV5-1 to TRBJ2-3; 11 nucleotides agree with TRBD1. CDR1 is SGHRS and CDR2 is YFSETQ in the germline V gene. The J segment lost 5 bases and the V segment lost 4 bases, leaving 9 bases of the junction unmatched. The CDR3 contains 16 residues. The CDR3 is CASSRRTGGMGDTQYF. Written as DNA, the CDR3 is TGCGCCAGCAGCAGAAGGACAGGGGGCATGGGAGATACGCAGTATTTT. The full variable domain, completed using reference TRBV5-1 and TRBJ2-3, is KAGVTQTPRYLIKTRGQQVTLSCSPISGHRSVSWYQQTPGQGLQFLFEYFSETQRNKGNFPGRFSGRQFSNSRSEMNVSTLELGDSALYLCASSRRTGGMGDTQYFGPGTRLTVL.

The chain is built from TRBV14 and TRBJ2-1; TRBD1 aligns across 7 bases. The length of the CDR3 is 15 residues. Germline V CDR1 and CDR2: SGHDN, FVKESK. V lost 4 bases, J lost 1 base, and 4 bases stayed unmatched. In DNA form, the CDR3 reads TGTGCCAGCAGCCGACAGGGTGGGTCCTACAATGAGCAGTTCTTC. Translation gives CASSRQGGSYNEQFF.

The chain uses TRBV11-2 and TRBJ2-1, with unresolved D. With 5 bases removed from V and 4 bases from J, the gap between germline ends came to 9 bases. The germline CDR1 and CDR2 sequences are SGHAT and FQNNGV. This CDR3 has 13 residues. CDR3 protein: CASSVTSYNEQFF. The CDR3 coding sequence is TGTGCCAGCAGCGTAACATCATACAATGAGCAGTTCTTC. Full variable domain (missing parts from reference TRBV11-2 and TRBJ2-1): EAGVAQSPRYKIIEKRQSVAFWCNPISGHATLYWYQQILGQGPKLLIQFQNNGVVDDSQLPKDRFSAERLKGVDSTLKIQPAKLEDSAVYLCASSVTSYNEQFFGPGTRLTVL.

The V and J genes are TRBV5-1 and TRBJ2-6; possibly TRBD2 for D (6 bases). Between the trimmed V and J ends, which lost 5 bases and 2 bases, there was a span of 8 bases. This CDR3 is 14 amino acids long. Germline CDR1 SGHRS, CDR2 YFSETQ. The CDR3 sequence is CASRRDPGANVLTF. The CDR3, as DNA: TGCGCCAGCAGGCGGGACCCTGGGGCCAACGTCCTGACTTTC.

In this sample, this clone turned up a few times. V is TRBV5-6 and J is TRBJ1-5; 8 nucleotides line up with TRBD1. Germline CDR1 SGHDT, CDR2 YYEEEE. J was trimmed by 7 bases and V by 0 bases; bases with no gene match: 9. The CDR3 has 16 amino acids. The chain's CDR3 is CASSLAGGLGIQPQHF. CDR3 DNA sequence: TGTGCCAGCAGCTTGGCAGGGGGCCTAGGGATACAGCCCCAGCATTTT.

This chain joins TRBV5-4 and TRBJ2-5; 8 bases match TRBD2. CDR1 is SGHNT, CDR2 YYREEE, per germline (reference sequence). V shed 2 bases and J 4 bases; nucleotides not matched to a gene: 7. The CDR3 loop spans 15 amino acids. CDR3 coding DNA: TGTGCCAGCAGCTTTGGTCGAGCGGGAGTAGAGACCCAGTACTTC. This sequence encodes CASSFGRAGVETQYF.

The CDR3 region has the DNA TGTGCCAGCAGCCCCCTGACAGGCTTGCAGCCCCAGCATTTT. Encoded protein: CASSPLTGLQPQHF. The chain has TRBV7-9 and TRBJ1-5, with D possibly TRBD1 on 6 matching bases. Looked up from germline, CDR1 is SEHNR and CDR2 is FQNEAQ (reference sequence). The CDR3 covers 14 residues. V lost 5 bases and J 7 bases, leaving 15 bases between the germline ends.

The genes are TRBV5-1 and TRBJ1-1; maybe TRBD1 (5 bases). The germline V gene encodes CDR1 SGHRS and CDR2 YFSETQ. V lost 9 bases, J lost 0 bases, and 12 bases lay in between. This CDR3 spans 13 amino acids. DNA for the CDR3: TGCGCCACCCGAGGGGAGGTGAACACTGAAGCTTTCTTT. Amino acid sequence: CATRGEVNTEAFF.

A single count supports this clone. Here the CDR3 reads CAWNAASGNTIYF. The CDR3, as DNA: TGTGCCTGGAATGCAGCGTCTGGAAACACCATATATTTT. The chain recombines TRBV30 with TRBJ1-3; D not resolved. Germline loops: CDR1 GTSNPN, CDR2 SVGIG (reference sequence). V was trimmed by 4 bases and J by 1 base, leaving 8 bases between them. This CDR3 comprises 13 residues.

This rearrangement joins TRBV21-1 to TRBJ1-4; TRBD1 is the table's D call, not checked against the DNA. TRBV21-1 is assigned pseudogene status. The CDR3 sequence is 19 residues long. In nucleotides, the CDR3 is TGTGCCAGCAGCAAAGTTAAAGGGACAGCCTATGCAACTAATGAAAAACTGTTTTTT. It is translated as CASSKVKGTAYATNEKLFF.

The genes are TRBV2 and TRBJ2-2, with 13 bases that match TRBD2. V dropped 4 bases and J dropped 7; count of bases not matched to a gene: 3. Germline V gene sequence: CDR1 SNHLY, CDR2 FYNNEI. This CDR3 spans 15 amino acids. The DNA for the CDR3 is TGTGCCAGCAGTGGGACTAGCGGGAGAAGCGGGGAGCTGTTTTTT. Amino acid sequence: CASSGTSGRSGELFF.

The chain carries TRBV7-8 and TRBJ2-5; 15 nucleotides align to TRBD2. The CDR3 is made up of 18 amino acids. Germline loops: CDR1 SGHVS, CDR2 FQNEAQ. J was trimmed by 4 bases and V by 5 bases; bases with no gene match: 11. The CDR3 sequence: CASSPRTSGGGRRETQYF. The CDR3 nucleotides are TGTGCCAGCAGCCCACGGACTAGCGGGGGGGGTCGGAGAGAGACCCAGTACTTC.